Each of the 3 T cell receptor beta chains below was sequenced from the same sample in a study of shared clonotypes between healthy human individuals. Clones were read by immunoSEQ multiplex PCR, and TCRdb kept only the in-frame ones, dropping some. The top ten hold 1% to 1.5% of the sample, which has around 2,000,000 clones, about 95% seen once. CD8 cells classed as naive were CD45RO-negative and positively selected for CCR7, excluding terminally differentiated effector memory CD45RA+ cells. The specimen sequenced was naive CD8+ T cells sorted from blood. The receptors come from a man aged 18 to 30 in good health.

This chain uses TRBV27 with TRBJ2-5; D may match TRBD1 or TRBD2 (5 bases each). Trimming removed 1 base from V and 3 bases from J, with 12 bases in between. Germline lookup yields CDR1 MNHEY and CDR2 SMNVEV (reference sequence). There are 15 residues in the CDR3. This chain's CDR3 is CASSLWGRKEETQYF. As DNA, the CDR3 is TGTGCCAGCAGTTTATGGGGGAGAAAGGAAGAGACCCAGTACTTC.

This clone was found once. The chain couples TRBV7-8 to TRBJ2-7, with D possibly matching TRBD2 (6 bases). The germline V gene encodes CDR1 SGHVS and CDR2 FQNEAQ. The ends were cut back, 6 bases at V and 3 bases at J, with 12 bases in the middle. The length of the CDR3 is 13 residues. The CDR3 DNA sequence: TGTGCCAGCAGTTCTTTGACTAGCTACGAGCAGTACTTC. Amino acid sequence: CASSSLTSYEQYF.

Note on this clone: Other DNA sequences in the sample encode the same CDR3. The rearrangement uses TRBV5-4 and TRBJ1-1; 11 bases line up with TRBD1. This CDR3 contains 14 residues. From germline, CDR1 is SGHNT and CDR2 YYREEE (reference sequence). V dropped 0 bases and J dropped 8; count of bases not matched to a gene: 3. Here the CDR3 DNA reads TGTGCCAGCAGCTTGGTAGGGACAGGGGGAGAAGCTTTCTTT. Encoded protein: CASSLVGTGGEAFF.